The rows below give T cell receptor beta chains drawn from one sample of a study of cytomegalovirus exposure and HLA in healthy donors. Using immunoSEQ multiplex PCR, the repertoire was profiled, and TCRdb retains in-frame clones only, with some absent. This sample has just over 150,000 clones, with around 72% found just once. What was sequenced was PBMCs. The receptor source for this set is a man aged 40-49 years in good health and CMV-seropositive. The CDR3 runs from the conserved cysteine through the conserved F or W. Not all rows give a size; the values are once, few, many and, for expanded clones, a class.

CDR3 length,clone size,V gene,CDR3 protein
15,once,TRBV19,CASSQGLAGVDEQYF
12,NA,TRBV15,CATSSQYEKLFF
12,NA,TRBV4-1,CASSHPPGGAFF
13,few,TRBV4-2,CASSLGAGHEQYF
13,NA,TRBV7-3,CASSLKYRSEQFF
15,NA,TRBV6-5,CASRTPGQGNSPLHF
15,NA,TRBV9,CASSVVGGGYNEQFF
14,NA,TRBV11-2,CASSLNMFQETQYF
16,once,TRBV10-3,CAISDNGAGGTGELFF
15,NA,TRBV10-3,CAIGVTPANTGELFF
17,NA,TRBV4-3,CASSQEPPGGLAYEQYF
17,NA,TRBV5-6,CASSFYRQYPMNTEAFF
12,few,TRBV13,CASSSQGYGYTF
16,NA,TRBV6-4,CASRQTGTGNLSPLHF
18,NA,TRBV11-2,CASSPINRKTGEHYEQYF
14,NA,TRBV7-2,CASSLASGPTEAFF
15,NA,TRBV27,CASSLGTGRWETQYF
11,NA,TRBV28,CASEAVYGYTF
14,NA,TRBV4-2,CASSQVSVNTEAFF
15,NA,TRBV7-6,CASSLAGGSTDTQYF
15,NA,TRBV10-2,CASRAVGGGQEKLFF
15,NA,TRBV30,CAWGRLALGTDTQYF
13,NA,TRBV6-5,CASSGTENYGYTF
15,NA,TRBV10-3,CAISRSGTGSGELFF
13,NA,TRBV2,CALAGQAPYEQYF
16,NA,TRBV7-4,CASTPHTVQGAYEQYF
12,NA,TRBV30,CAGGPRGSIQYF